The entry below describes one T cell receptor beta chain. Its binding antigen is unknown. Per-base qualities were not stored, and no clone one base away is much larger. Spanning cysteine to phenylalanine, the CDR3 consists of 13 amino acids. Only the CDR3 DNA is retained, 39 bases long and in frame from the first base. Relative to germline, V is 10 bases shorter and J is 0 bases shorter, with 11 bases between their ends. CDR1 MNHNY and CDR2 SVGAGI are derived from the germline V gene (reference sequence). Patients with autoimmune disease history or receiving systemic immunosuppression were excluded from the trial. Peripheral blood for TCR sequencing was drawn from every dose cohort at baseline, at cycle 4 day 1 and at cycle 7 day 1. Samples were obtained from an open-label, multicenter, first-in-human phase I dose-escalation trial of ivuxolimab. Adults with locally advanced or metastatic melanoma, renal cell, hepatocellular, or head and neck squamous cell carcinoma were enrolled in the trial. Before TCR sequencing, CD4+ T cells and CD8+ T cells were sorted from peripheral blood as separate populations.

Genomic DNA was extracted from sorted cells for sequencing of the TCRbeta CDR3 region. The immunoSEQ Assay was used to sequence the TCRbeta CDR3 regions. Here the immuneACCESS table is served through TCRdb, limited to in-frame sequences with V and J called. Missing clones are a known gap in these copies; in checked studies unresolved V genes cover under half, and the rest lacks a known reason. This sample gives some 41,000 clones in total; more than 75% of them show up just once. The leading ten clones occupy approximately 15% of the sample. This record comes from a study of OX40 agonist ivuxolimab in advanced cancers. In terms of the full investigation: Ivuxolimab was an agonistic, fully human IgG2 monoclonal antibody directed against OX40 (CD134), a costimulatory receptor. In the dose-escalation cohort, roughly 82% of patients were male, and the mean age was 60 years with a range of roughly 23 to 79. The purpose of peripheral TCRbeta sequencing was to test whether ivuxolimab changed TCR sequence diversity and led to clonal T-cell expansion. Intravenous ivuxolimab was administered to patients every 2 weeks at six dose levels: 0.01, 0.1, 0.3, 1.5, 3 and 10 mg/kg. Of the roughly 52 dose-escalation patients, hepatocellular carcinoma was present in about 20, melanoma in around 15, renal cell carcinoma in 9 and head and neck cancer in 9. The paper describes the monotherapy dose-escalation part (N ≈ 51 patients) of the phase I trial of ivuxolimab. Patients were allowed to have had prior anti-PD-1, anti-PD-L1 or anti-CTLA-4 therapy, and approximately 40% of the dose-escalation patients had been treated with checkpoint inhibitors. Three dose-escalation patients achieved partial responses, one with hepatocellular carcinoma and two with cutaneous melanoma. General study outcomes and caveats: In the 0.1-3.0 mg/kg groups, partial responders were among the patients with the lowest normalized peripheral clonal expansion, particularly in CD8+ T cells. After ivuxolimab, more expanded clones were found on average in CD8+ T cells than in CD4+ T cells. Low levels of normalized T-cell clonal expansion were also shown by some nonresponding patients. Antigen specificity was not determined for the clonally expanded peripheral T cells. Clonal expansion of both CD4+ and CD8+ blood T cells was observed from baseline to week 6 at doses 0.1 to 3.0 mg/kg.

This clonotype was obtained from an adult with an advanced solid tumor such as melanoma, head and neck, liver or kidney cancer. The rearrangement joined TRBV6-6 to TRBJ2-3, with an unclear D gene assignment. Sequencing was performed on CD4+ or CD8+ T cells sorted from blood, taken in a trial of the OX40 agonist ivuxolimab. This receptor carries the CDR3 CAIRGYSTDTQYF. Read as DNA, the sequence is TGTGCCATCCGCGGTTACAGCACAGATACGCAGTATTTT.